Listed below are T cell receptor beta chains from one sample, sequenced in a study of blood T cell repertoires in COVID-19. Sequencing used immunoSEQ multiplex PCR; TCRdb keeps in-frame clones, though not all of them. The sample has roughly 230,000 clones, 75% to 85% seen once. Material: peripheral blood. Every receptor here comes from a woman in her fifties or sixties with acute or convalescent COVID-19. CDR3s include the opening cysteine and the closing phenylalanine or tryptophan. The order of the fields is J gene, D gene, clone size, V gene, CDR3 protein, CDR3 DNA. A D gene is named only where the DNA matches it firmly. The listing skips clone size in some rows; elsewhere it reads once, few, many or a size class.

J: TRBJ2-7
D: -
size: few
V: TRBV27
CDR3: CASSPSAGPDLYEQYF
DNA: TGTGCCAGCAGTCCCTCGGCGGGACCCGACCTCTACGAGCAGTACTTC

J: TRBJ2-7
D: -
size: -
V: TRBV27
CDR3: CASSQGIHEQYF
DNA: TGTGCCAGCAGCCAGGGGATCCACGAGCAGTACTTC

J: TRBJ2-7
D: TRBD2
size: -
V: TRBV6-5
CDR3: CASSFFSGRAPREQYF
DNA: TGTGCCAGCAGTTTCTTTAGCGGGAGGGCCCCTCGGGAGCAGTACTTC

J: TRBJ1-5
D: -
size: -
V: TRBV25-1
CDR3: CASSESGQNQPQHF
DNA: TGTGCCAGCAGTGAATCGGGTCAGAATCAGCCCCAGCATTTT

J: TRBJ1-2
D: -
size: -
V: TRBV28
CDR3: CASSFNQQGGYTF
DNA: TGTGCCAGCAGTTTCAATCAGCAGGGTGGCTACACCTTC

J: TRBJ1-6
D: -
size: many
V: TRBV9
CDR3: CASSVAKEHSPLHF
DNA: TGTGCCAGCAGCGTAGCTAAAGAGCATTCACCCCTCCACTTT

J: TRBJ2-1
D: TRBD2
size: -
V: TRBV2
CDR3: CASSVSDGRDEQFF
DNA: TGTGCCAGCAGTGTCTCTGACGGGAGGGATGAGCAGTTCTTC

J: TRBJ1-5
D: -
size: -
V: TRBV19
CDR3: CASSRTARSNQPQHF
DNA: TGTGCCAGTAGTAGGACTGCACGAAGCAATCAGCCCCAGCATTTT

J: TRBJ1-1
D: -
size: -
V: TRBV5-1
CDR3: CASSLETVRNTEAFF
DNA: TGCGCCAGCAGCTTGGAAACGGTGAGGAACACTGAAGCTTTCTTT

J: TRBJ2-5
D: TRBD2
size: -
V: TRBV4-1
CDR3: CASSPSGLAGGPQYF
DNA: TGCGCCAGCAGCCCGTCGGGACTAGCGGGTGGCCCCCAGTACTTC

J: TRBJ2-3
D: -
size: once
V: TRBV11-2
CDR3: CASSLEQRRTDTQYF
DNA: TGTGCCAGCAGCTTAGAGCAGCGAAGGACAGATACGCAGTATTTT

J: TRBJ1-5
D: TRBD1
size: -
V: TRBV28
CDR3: CASSPTGVQPQHF
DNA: TGTGCCAGCAGTCCAACAGGGGTTCAGCCCCAGCATTTT

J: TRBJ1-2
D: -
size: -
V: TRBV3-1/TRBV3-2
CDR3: CASSQGEVSHTF
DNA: TGTGCCAGCAGCCAAGGCGAGGTTTCGCACACCTTC

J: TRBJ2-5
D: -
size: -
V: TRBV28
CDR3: CASSPGGTKETQYF
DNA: TGTGCCAGCAGCCCTGGAGGGACCAAAGAGACCCAGTACTTC

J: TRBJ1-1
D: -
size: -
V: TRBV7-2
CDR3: CASSGTKFEAFF
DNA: TGTGCCAGCAGCGGGACAAAGTTTGAAGCTTTCTTT

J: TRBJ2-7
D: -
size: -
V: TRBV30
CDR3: CAWSVNLDSYEQYF
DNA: TGTGCCTGGAGTGTAAACCTCGACAGCTACGAGCAGTACTTC

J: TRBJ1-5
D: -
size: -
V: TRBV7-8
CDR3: CASSLGQVDNNQPQHF
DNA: TGTGCCAGCAGCTTAGGACAGGTTGATAACAATCAGCCCCAGCATTTT

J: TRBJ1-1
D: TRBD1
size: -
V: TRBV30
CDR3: CAWAMGGTGGIGSEAFF
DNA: TGTGCCTGGGCCATGGGAGGGACAGGGGGTATCGGATCTGAAGCTTTCTTT

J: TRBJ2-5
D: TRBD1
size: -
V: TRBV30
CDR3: CAQRGQGWETQYF
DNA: TGTGCCCAGAGGGGACAGGGGTGGGAGACCCAGTACTTC

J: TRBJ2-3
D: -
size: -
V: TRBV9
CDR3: CASSVGLAITDTQYF
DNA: TGTGCCAGCAGCGTAGGCCTAGCTATCACAGATACGCAGTATTTT

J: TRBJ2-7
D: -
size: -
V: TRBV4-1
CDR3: CASSQETGDGSYEQYF
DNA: TGCGCCAGCAGCCAGGAGACGGGGGACGGCTCCTACGAGCAGTACTTC

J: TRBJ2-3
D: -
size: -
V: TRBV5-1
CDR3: CASRGGVPSTDTQYF
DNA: TGCGCCAGCAGGGGCGGGGTCCCTAGCACAGATACGCAGTATTTT

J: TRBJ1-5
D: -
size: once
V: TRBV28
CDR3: CASWASNQPQHF
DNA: TGTGCCAGCTGGGCGAGCAATCAGCCCCAGCATTTT

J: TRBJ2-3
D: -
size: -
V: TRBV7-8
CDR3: CASSLGPRGGDTQYF
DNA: TGTGCCAGCAGCTTAGGCCCCCGGGGTGGTGATACGCAGTATTTT

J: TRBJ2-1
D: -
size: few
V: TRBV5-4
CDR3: CASSLAASPYNEQFF
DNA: TGTGCCAGCAGCTTGGCCGCTAGCCCCTACAATGAGCAGTTCTTC

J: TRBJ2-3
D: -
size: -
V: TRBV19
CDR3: CASSTAGRSGSTDTQYF
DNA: TGTGCCAGTAGTACCGCGGGGCGGTCGGGGAGCACAGATACGCAGTATTTT

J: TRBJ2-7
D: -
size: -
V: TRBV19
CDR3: CASSTLWTVTPYEQYF
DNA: TGTGCCAGTAGTACCTTATGGACAGTTACTCCCTACGAGCAGTACTTC

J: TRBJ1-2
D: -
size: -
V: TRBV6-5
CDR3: CASRPQGNGYGYTF
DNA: TGTGCCAGCAGACCTCAGGGTAACGGCTATGGCTACACCTTC

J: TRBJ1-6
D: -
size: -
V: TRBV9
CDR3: CASSVAGFSPLHF
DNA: TGTGCCAGCAGCGTAGCAGGTTTTTCACCCCTCCACTTT

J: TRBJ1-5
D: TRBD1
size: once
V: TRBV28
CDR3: CASSLRRGGNQPQHF
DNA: TGTGCCAGCAGTTTACGCAGGGGGGGCAATCAGCCCCAGCATTTT

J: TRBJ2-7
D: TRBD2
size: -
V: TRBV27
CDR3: CASSLGTSGYEQYF
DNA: TGTGCCAGCAGTTTAGGGACTAGCGGGTACGAGCAGTACTTC

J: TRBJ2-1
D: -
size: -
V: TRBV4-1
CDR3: CASSQDRAGIRREQFF
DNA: TGCGCCAGCAGCCAAGATAGGGCAGGGATAAGGCGAGAGCAGTTCTTC

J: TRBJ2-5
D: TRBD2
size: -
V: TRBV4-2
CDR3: CASSQGSGGVQYF
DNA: TGTGCCAGCAGCCAAGGTAGCGGGGGCGTTCAGTACTTC

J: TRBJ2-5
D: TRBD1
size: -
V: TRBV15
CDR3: CATRRGFGYRGSGETQYF
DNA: TGTGCCACCAGGAGAGGATTTGGGTACAGGGGAAGCGGAGAGACCCAGTACTTC

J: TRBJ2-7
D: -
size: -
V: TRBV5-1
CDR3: CASSTHPGYEQYF
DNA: TGCGCCAGCAGCACCCACCCGGGGTACGAGCAGTACTTC

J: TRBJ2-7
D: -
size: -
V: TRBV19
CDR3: CASSIMGHYEQYF
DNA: TGTGCCAGTAGTATTATGGGACACTACGAGCAGTACTTC

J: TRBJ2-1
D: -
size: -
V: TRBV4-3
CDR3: CASSHVARGNEQFF
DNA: TGCGCCAGCAGCCACGTCGCCAGAGGGAATGAGCAGTTCTTC

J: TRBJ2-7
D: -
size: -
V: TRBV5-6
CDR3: CASSQAGTSYEQYF
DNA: TGTGCCAGCAGTCAGGCCGGGACAAGCTACGAGCAGTACTTC

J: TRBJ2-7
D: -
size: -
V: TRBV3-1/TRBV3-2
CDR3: CASSLFTGYEQYF
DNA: TGTGCCAGCAGCCTATTTACGGGTTACGAGCAGTACTTC

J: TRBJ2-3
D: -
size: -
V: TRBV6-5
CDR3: CASKTSRSTDTQYF
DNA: TGTGCCAGCAAAACTAGCCGTAGCACAGATACGCAGTATTTT

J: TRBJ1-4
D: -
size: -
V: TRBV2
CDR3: CASSERGYNEKLFF
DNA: TGTGCCAGCAGTGAACGGGGTTATAATGAAAAACTGTTTTTT

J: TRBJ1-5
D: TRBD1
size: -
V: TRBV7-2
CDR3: CASSRQGKQPQHF
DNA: TGTGCCAGCTCGCGACAGGGTAAACAGCCCCAGCATTTT

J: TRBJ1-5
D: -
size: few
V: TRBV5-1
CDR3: CASSLDSNSNQPQHF
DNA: TGCGCCAGCAGCTTGGACAGCAATAGCAATCAGCCCCAGCATTTT

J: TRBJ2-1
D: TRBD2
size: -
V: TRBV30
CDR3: CAWSVGQRDYNEQFF
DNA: TGTGCCTGGAGTGTAGGCCAGCGGGATTACAATGAGCAGTTCTTC

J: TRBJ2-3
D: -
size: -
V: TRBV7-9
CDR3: CASSLFRGGTDTQYF
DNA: TGTGCCAGCAGCTTATTCAGGGGTGGTACAGATACGCAGTATTTT

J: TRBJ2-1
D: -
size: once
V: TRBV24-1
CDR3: CATSKGLTYNEQFF
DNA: TGTGCCACCAGTAAGGGACTTACTTACAATGAGCAGTTCTTC